This T cell receptor (beta chain) was captured by sequencing in a study of naive and memory T cell subsets. As concerns this clonotype: Antigen unknown.

Cells stained for CD3, CD4, CD8, CD45RA and CD27 were sorted into four subsets. V lost 1 base to trimming and J lost 5 bases; unmatched junction nucleotides: 7. Germline-derived CDR1 and CDR2 are LNHNV and YYDKDF (reference sequence). CDR3 size: 15 residues. Study results and limitations: Gini index rose across naive, CM, EM and EMRA in CD4 and CD8. Naive repertoires, especially CD8, held a few larger clonotypes, possibly memory cells re-expressing CD45RA. Naive and memory repertoire findings lacked a ground truth for validation. Between naive and memory subsets, TCR abundance power law exponents differed.

The beta constant-region primer was an equimolar mix of two oligonucleotides covering TRBC1 and TRBC2. The ligated cDNA underwent four PCR rounds using SP2 and nested alpha and beta constant-region primers. One entry per CDR3 protein, called by TCRdb with MiXCR from the UMI-ligation and nested PCR reads. The sample carries roughly 150,000 distinct CDR3 sequences, about 20% recorded once. The sequenced material came from naive CD4+ T cells from blood. This receptor was taken from a human donor in good health. This sequence joins TRBV15 and TRBJ1-1; 7 bases agree with TRBD1. Here the CDR3 reads CATSRVGRGETEAFF. The CDR3 nucleotides are TGTGCCACCAGCAGAGTAGGCAGGGGGGAAACTGAAGCTTTCTTT.